This entry features one TCR beta chain sequence. The data were taken from a study of cytomegalovirus exposure and HLA in healthy donors. Primers included in the PCR were 60 Vbeta and 13 Jbeta primers. Profiled with immunoSEQ multiplex PCR; TCRdb holds only in-frame clones, not every one. The repertoire includes roughly 150,000 clones, 70% to 80% of them detected once, and roughly 6.8% sits in the top ten. Sample: PBMCs. The sequence was obtained from a man aged 40-50 years in good health and CMV-seropositive.

The CDR3 region is CASISYFYTF. The CDR3 nucleotides read TGTGCCAGCATCTCCTATTTCTACACCTTC. The chain recombines TRBV5-8 with TRBJ1-2; D unclear. Germline assignment: CDR1 SGHTS and CDR2 YDEGEE. V was cut by 6 bases and J by 10 bases, with 10 bases left in between. This CDR3 has 10 amino acids.